What follows are 29 T cell receptor beta chains derived from one specimen sequenced in a study of T cells in Graves' hyperthyroidism and ophthalmopathy. Amplification of TCR beta CDR3 regions was performed using RNA transcripts as template. During a first-round RT-PCR of the TCR CDR3, the HTBI primer set was used. Each CDR3 protein gets one entry after TCRdb re-called the multiplex PCR reads with MiXCR. Among 380,000 or so distinct CDR3 sequences, about 18% were seen once, and the ten largest hold 3.7%. Sequencing was done on a sample of blood. Receptors originate from a woman aged 18-29 years with Graves' hyperthyroidism.

This clonotype was seen ten or more times. J is TRBJ1-1 and V is TRBV30; weak D call: TRBD1 (6 bases). V gave up 4 bases and J gave up 0 bases, with 15 bases separating them. This CDR3 has 15 residues. In germline, CDR1 is GTSNPN, CDR2 SVGIG (reference sequence). CDR3 loop: CAWTGESWMNTEAFF. The CDR3 DNA reads TGTGCCTGGACAGGGGAAAGTTGGATGAACACTGAAGCTTTCTTT.

This clonotype was counted ten times or more. The CDR3, as DNA: TGTGCCAGCAGCCAAGATCGGGGGCAGCCCCAGCATTTT. It is translated as CASSQDRGQPQHF. The V and J genes are TRBV14 and TRBJ1-5, with D perhaps TRBD1 (5 bases). This CDR3 comprises 13 residues. Trimming shortened V by 0 bases and J by 7 bases, and 7 bases separated the two germline ends. CDR1 and CDR2 from the germline V gene are SGHDN and FVKESK.

The table lists this clonotype with many counts. V gene TRBV3-1 combines with J gene TRBJ2-5; D gene unclear. This CDR3 has 14 amino acids. Between the trimmed V and J ends, which lost 4 bases and 4 bases, there was a span of 13 bases. Germline loops: CDR1 LGHDT, CDR2 YNNKEL (reference sequence). CDR3 sequence: CASSPVRASETQYF. CDR3 nucleotide sequence: TGTGCCAGCAGCCCCGTTCGTGCGTCAGAGACCCAGTACTTC.

This clonotype has more than one count but fewer than ten. The CDR3 DNA reads as TGTGCCAGCTGGGAGGGCACTGAAGCTTTCTTT. Translating it yields CASWEGTEAFF. The V gene is TRBV18, the J gene TRBJ1-1; D ambiguous. Deletions cut 7 bases from V and 4 bases from J, with 7 bases between. This CDR3 comprises 11 residues. Germline CDR1 is KGHSH and CDR2 is LQKENI.

The CDR3 loop is CASSQGAFYEQYF. The CDR3 coding sequence is TGTGCCAGCAGCCAAGGGGCCTTCTACGAGCAGTACTTC. The chain has TRBV14 and TRBJ2-7; no definite D call. Germline loops: CDR1 SGHDN, CDR2 FVKESK. This CDR3 region has 13 residues. Trimming took off 1 base at V and 3 bases at J, with 7 bases between the two ends. The entire variable domain, with the rest obtained from reference TRBV14 and TRBJ2-7, is as follows: EAGVTQFPSHSVIEKGQTVTLRCDPISGHDNLYWYRRVMGKEIKFLLHFVKESKQDESGMPNNRFLAERTGGTYSTLKVQPAELEDSGVYFCASSQGAFYEQYFGPGTRLTVT.

This clonotype was seen a handful of times. The chain is built from TRBV19 and TRBJ1-2, with 8 bases matching TRBD1. The J segment lost 0 bases and the V segment lost 7 bases, leaving 7 bases of the junction unmatched. The CDR3 consists of 15 residues. Germline V lookup: CDR1 LNHDA, CDR2 SQIVND (reference sequence). The CDR3 reads CASKKQGEANYGYTF. For the CDR3, the DNA is TGTGCCAGTAAGAAACAGGGGGAAGCTAACTATGGCTACACCTTC. The full variable domain, its missing parts supplied by reference TRBV19 and TRBJ1-2, is DGGITQSPKYLFRKEGQNVTLSCEQNLNHDAMYWYRQDPGQGLRLIYYSQIVNDFQKGDIAEGYSVSREKKESFPLTVTSAQKNPTAFYLCASKKQGEANYGYTFGSGTRLTVV.

There are many counts of this clonotype. V is TRBV5-1 and J is TRBJ1-1; D is unclear. The CDR3 extends over 15 amino acids. V dropped 3 bases and J dropped 1 base, with 13 bases sitting between them. Germline values: CDR1 SGHRS, CDR2 YFSETQ. The CDR3 loop reads CASSSRPQGNTEAFF. CDR3 nucleotide sequence: TGCGCCAGCAGCTCTAGACCCCAAGGGAACACTGAAGCTTTCTTT.

This rearrangement joins TRBV7-8 to TRBJ2-6; D is possibly TRBD1 or TRBD2 (6 bases each). V was shortened by 0 bases and J by 5 bases, with 11 bases between the two germline ends. CDR1 SGHVS and CDR2 FQNEAQ come from the germline V gene. The CDR3 loop spans 16 amino acids. The CDR3 nucleotides are TGTGCCAGCAGCTTAGCATGGGGGGCGAGGGCCAACGTCCTGACTTTC. Its translation is CASSLAWGARANVLTF.

This clonotype came up many times. The CDR3 DNA reads as TGCGCCAGCAGCTTTTCCCTAAACACCGGGGAGCTGTTTTTT. The encoded protein is CASSFSLNTGELFF. V is TRBV5-1 and J is TRBJ2-2, with D uncertain. This CDR3 is built from 14 residues. Germline loops: CDR1 SGHRS, CDR2 YFSETQ. Deletions cut 2 bases from V and 2 bases from J, with 7 bases between.

The sample holds many counts of this clonotype. The rearrangement links TRBV9 to TRBJ1-5; no clear D gene. Trimming stripped 0 bases from V and 8 bases from J, with 15 bases between. The germline V gene has CDR1 SGDLS and CDR2 YYNGEE. The CDR3 runs to 15 residues. As DNA, the CDR3 is TGTGCCAGCAGCGTAGCCGGCACAGTAAAGGAGCCCCAGCATTTT. As protein: CASSVAGTVKEPQHF.

The J gene is TRBJ2-7, the V gene TRBV12-3 or TRBV12-4; 7 nucleotides match TRBD1. CDR3 size: 15 residues. With V trimmed by 5 bases and J by 3 bases, 10 bases remained unmatched. In DNA, the CDR3 is TGTGCCAGCAGTCAAGGGGGCAGGGATCACTACGAGCAGTACTTC. Protein: CASSQGGRDHYEQYF.

The rearrangement joins TRBV11-2 to TRBJ1-2, with 7 bases fitting TRBD1. Per germline, CDR1 SGHAT and CDR2 FQNNGV. The V and J ends lost 5 bases and 0 bases, in that order; junction bases with no gene match: 9. This CDR3 spans 16 amino acids. As DNA, the CDR3 is TGTGCCAGCAGCGTCGTGACAGGGCTAGCTAACTATGGCTACACCTTC. Protein: CASSVVTGLANYGYTF.

In the case of this clonotype: Germline and junction disagree at one end, which may indicate a read error. This chain joins TRBV20-1 and TRBJ2-5, with 10 bases aligning to TRBD2. Germline V gives CDR1 DFQATT, CDR2 SNEGSKA (reference sequence). CDR3 length: 14 residues. CDR3 sequence (DNA): TGCAGTGCCCTAGGGGCTAGCGGGGGTGAGACCAAGTACTTC. As protein: CSALGASGGETKYF.

This clonotype came up many times. This chain links TRBV12-3 or TRBV12-4 with TRBJ1-1; the match to TRBD1 covers 11 bases. With 6 bases clipped from V and 0 bases from J, the junction kept 9 bases outside the gene matches. This CDR3 region has 17 residues. Here the CDR3 reads CASRTRTGGILNTEAFF. The CDR3 DNA reads TGTGCCAGCAGAACTCGGACAGGGGGCATTTTGAACACTGAAGCTTTCTTT.

J is TRBJ2-7 and V is TRBV4-1; D not certain. CDR1 MGHRA and CDR2 YSYEKL come from the germline V gene. The CDR3 sequence is 12 residues long. V lost 3 bases, J lost 8 bases, and 11 bases lay in between. The CDR3 loop reads CASSHSPEQQYF. Here the CDR3 DNA reads TGCGCCAGCAGCCATAGCCCCGAGCAGCAGTACTTC.

This clonotype was counted many times. The chain links TRBV7-9 to TRBJ2-7, with a weak D call TRBD1 (5 bases). V lost 2 bases and J lost 2, with 13 bases in between. The CDR3 totals 15 residues. Germline V gene lookup returns CDR1 SEHNR and CDR2 FQNEAQ (reference sequence). CDR3 sequence (DNA): TGTGCCAGCAGCTTACGGTCAGGGCCTCCCTACGAGCAGTACTTC. Its protein is CASSLRSGPPYEQYF.

In its sample, this clonotype was seen many times. The chain uses TRBV12-3 or TRBV12-4 and TRBJ2-7; D perhaps matches TRBD1 (6 bases). The CDR3 is made up of 14 amino acids. The V end lost 2 bases, the J end lost 3 bases, and 11 bases lay between the germline ends. CDR3 bases: TGTGCCAGCAGTTTAACAGGGTTGGGCTACGAGCAGTACTTC. Its protein product is CASSLTGLGYEQYF.

J is TRBJ2-5 and V is TRBV6-1; D possibly uses TRBD1 or TRBD2 (7 bases each). Trimming shortened V by 2 bases and J by 5 bases, and 15 bases separated the two germline ends. This CDR3 spans 15 amino acids. CDR1 and CDR2 from the germline V gene are MNHNS and SASEGT. CDR3: CASSESGEGAETQYF. The CDR3, as DNA: TGTGCCAGCAGTGAATCGGGGGAGGGGGCTGAGACCCAGTACTTC.

In its sample, this clonotype was seen many times. The chain carries TRBV2 and TRBJ2-7; 7 nucleotides match TRBD1. CDR1 and CDR2 (germline): SNHLY, FYNNEI. J gave up 6 bases and V 1 base, and 12 bases lay outside the gene matches. This CDR3 has 16 amino acids. CDR3 sequence: CASSEGPRDSIFEQYF. The CDR3, as DNA: TGTGCCAGCAGTGAAGGCCCTAGGGACAGTATTTTCGAGCAGTACTTC.

The J gene is TRBJ1-5, the V gene TRBV20-1, with D maybe TRBD1 (6 bases). From germline, CDR1 is DFQATT and CDR2 SNEGSKA (reference sequence). The CDR3 has 16 amino acids. V was trimmed by 5 bases and J by 0 bases, leaving 17 bases between them. The CDR3, as DNA: TGCAGTGCTCGGCACAGGGAGTGGGATAGCAATCAGCCCCAGCATTTT. It specifies CSARHREWDSNQPQHF.

The V and J genes are TRBV5-1 and TRBJ1-2; the D is unclear. This CDR3 has 13 amino acids. Germline CDR1 and CDR2: SGHRS and YFSETQ. Deletions cut 5 bases from V and 4 bases from J, with 12 bases between. The CDR3 region has the DNA TGCGCCAGCAGTCCCGGGCCTGCCTATGGCTACACCTTC. This sequence encodes CASSPGPAYGYTF.

This clonotype was counted ten times or more. The gene calls are TRBV6-1 and TRBJ1-1, with D perhaps matching TRBD1 (5 bases). CDR3 size: 14 residues. Trimming shortened V by 4 bases and J by 2 bases, and 11 bases separated the two germline ends. Germline V gene lookup returns CDR1 MNHNS and CDR2 SASEGT. DNA for the CDR3: TGTGCCAGCAGTGGATACGGGGGAAACACTGAAGCTTTCTTT. This encodes CASSGYGGNTEAFF.

In its sample, this clonotype was seen many times. The CDR3 loop is CAWSVTGRAFF. The CDR3 DNA follows: TGTGCCTGGAGCGTGACAGGGAGGGCTTTCTTT. The rearrangement links TRBV30 to TRBJ1-1, with 7 bases fitting TRBD1. V lost 3 bases, J lost 11 bases, and 6 bases stayed unmatched. The CDR3 length is 11 residues. CDR1 GTSNPN and CDR2 SVGIG come from the germline V gene (reference sequence).

This clonotype was seen ten or more times. Here the CDR3 DNA reads TGCGCCAGCAGCGTGGGACAGGCCTCTGGAAACACCATATATTTT. Translation: CASSVGQASGNTIYF. The chain links TRBV5-1 to TRBJ1-3; 8 bases match TRBD1. CDR1 and CDR2 (germline): SGHRS, YFSETQ. Unmatched junction bases numbered 3, after V lost 4 bases and J lost 0 bases. The CDR3 has 15 residues. The entire variable domain, with the rest obtained from reference TRBV5-1 and TRBJ1-3, is as follows: KAGVTQTPRYLIKTRGQQVTLSCSPISGHRSVSWYQQTPGQGLQFLFEYFSETQRNKGNFPGRFSGRQFSNSRSEMNVSTLELGDSALYLCASSVGQASGNTIYFGEGSWLTVV.

This chain links TRBV28 with TRBJ2-3; D is perhaps TRBD2 (5 bases). Germline-derived CDR1 and CDR2 are MDHEN and SYDVKM. Trimming removed 2 bases from V and 4 bases from J, with 10 bases in between. The CDR3 extends over 14 amino acids. For the CDR3, the DNA is TGTGCCAGCAGTTTAGTCGGGGTGGCAGATACGCAGTATTTT. Residues: CASSLVGVADTQYF.

This clonotype appeared once. The chain recombines TRBV7-1 with TRBJ1-1; D unresolved. TRBV7-1 is recorded as an ORF, its role being uncertain. This CDR3 has 20 residues. Between the trimmed V and J ends, which lost 2 bases and 1 base, there was a span of 26 bases. DNA of the CDR3: TGTGCCAGCAGCTCATTGAAGAAGAGGGTATTTCCGACCGGGAACACTGAAGCTTTCTTT. This codes for CASSSLKKRVFPTGNTEAFF.

This clonotype was detected ten times or more. This rearrangement joins TRBV6-1 to TRBJ1-1, with D possibly TRBD1 on 6 matching bases. The ends were cut back, 7 bases at V and 7 bases at J, with 22 bases in the middle. Germline V gene data show CDR1 as MNHNS and CDR2 as SASEGT. The CDR3 has 15 residues. The CDR3: CASKRTRDNTLEAFF. The CDR3 DNA reads as TGTGCCAGCAAAAGGACCCGGGACAACACCCTTGAAGCTTTCTTT.

At least ten counts were recorded for this clonotype. This rearrangement joins TRBV20-1 to TRBJ1-2; unclear D gene. The CDR3 covers 13 residues. The V and J ends lost 5 bases and 1 base respectively, with 11 bases between them. Germline values: CDR1 DFQATT, CDR2 SNEGSKA (reference sequence). CDR3 sequence: CSAPWTGNYGYTF. CDR3 sequence (DNA): TGCAGTGCTCCGTGGACGGGTAACTATGGCTACACCTTC.

This clonotype was recorded many times. The genes are TRBV6-2 or TRBV6-3 and TRBJ2-7, with D hard to call. CDR1 and CDR2 (germline): MNHEY, SVGEGT. Trimming took off 7 bases at V and 0 bases at J, with 13 bases between the two ends. The CDR3 totals 14 residues. In DNA form, the CDR3 reads TGTGCCAGCAAGGAGCTTGGGATCTCCTACGAGCAGTACTTC. Amino acid sequence: CASKELGISYEQYF.